A single sample is the source of the 5 T cell receptor beta chains below, sequenced in a study of blood T cell repertoires in COVID-19. TCRdb's copy holds only in-frame clones and misses some; the assay was immunoSEQ multiplex PCR. The data contain just over 75,000 clones, roughly 84% of them singletons. The sequenced sample consisted of peripheral blood. These receptors were collected from a man between 50 and 59 years old with acute or convalescent COVID-19.

The chain is built from TRBV6-6 and TRBJ1-2; tentatively, D is TRBD1 (5 bases). CDR3 length: 13 amino acids. Germline assignment: CDR1 MNHNY and CDR2 SVGAGI (reference sequence). Between the trimmed V and J ends, which lost 4 bases and 6 bases, there was a span of 12 bases. The CDR3 sequence: CASSFQGADGYTF. DNA for the CDR3: TGTGCCAGCAGTTTCCAGGGCGCGGATGGCTACACCTTC.

This rearrangement joins TRBV18 to TRBJ1-3; 8 nucleotides align to TRBD1. The V and J ends lost 3 bases and 3 bases, in that order; junction bases with no gene match: 7. Per the germline V gene, CDR1 is KGHSH and CDR2 is LQKENI. The CDR3 runs 16 residues. This CDR3 is CASSPLDRGFGNTIYF. The CDR3 bases are TGTGCCAGCTCACCTCTCGACAGGGGTTTTGGAAACACCATATATTTT. Full variable domain (remainder filled in from reference TRBV18 and TRBJ1-3): NAGVMQNPRHLVRRRGQEARLRCSPMKGHSHVYWYRQLPEEGLKFMVYLQKENIIDESGMPKERFSAEFPKEGPSILRIQQVVRGDSAAYFCASSPLDRGFGNTIYFGEGSWLTVV.

V and J are TRBV3-1 (or the pseudogene TRBV3-2) and TRBJ1-5; the D gene is possibly TRBD1 (5 bases). Germline assignment: CDR1 LGHDT and CDR2 YNNKEL (reference sequence). The germline V and J ends were trimmed by 1 base and 4 bases, with 11 bases remaining between them. This CDR3 has 15 amino acids. The CDR3 DNA follows: TGTGCCAGCAGCCAAGTGTCGGGGGGTAATCAGCCCCAGCATTTT. This sequence encodes CASSQVSGGNQPQHF.

The chain combines TRBV6-6 with TRBJ2-1; possible D gene TRBD2, 6 bases. The CDR3 runs to 17 residues. The V gene's germline CDR1 is MNHNY and CDR2 SVGAGI (reference sequence). Trimming cost V 5 bases and J 0 bases, with 17 bases left between them. DNA of the CDR3: TGTGCCAGCAGTCCTACTACCGGGACTGCCTCCTACAATGAGCAGTTCTTC. Protein product: CASSPTTGTASYNEQFF.

A note on this clone: The sample holds other DNA sequences that translate to the same CDR3. This CDR3 is CASSPWTSGSYEQYF. The CDR3 bases are TGTGCCAGCAGCCCCTGGACTAGCGGCTCCTACGAGCAGTACTTC. This chain joins TRBV14 and TRBJ2-7, with 10 bases identical to TRBD2. The CDR3 has 15 amino acids. Trimming took 4 bases from V and 0 from J; bases not matched to a gene: 3. The germline gives CDR1 SGHDN, CDR2 FVKESK.